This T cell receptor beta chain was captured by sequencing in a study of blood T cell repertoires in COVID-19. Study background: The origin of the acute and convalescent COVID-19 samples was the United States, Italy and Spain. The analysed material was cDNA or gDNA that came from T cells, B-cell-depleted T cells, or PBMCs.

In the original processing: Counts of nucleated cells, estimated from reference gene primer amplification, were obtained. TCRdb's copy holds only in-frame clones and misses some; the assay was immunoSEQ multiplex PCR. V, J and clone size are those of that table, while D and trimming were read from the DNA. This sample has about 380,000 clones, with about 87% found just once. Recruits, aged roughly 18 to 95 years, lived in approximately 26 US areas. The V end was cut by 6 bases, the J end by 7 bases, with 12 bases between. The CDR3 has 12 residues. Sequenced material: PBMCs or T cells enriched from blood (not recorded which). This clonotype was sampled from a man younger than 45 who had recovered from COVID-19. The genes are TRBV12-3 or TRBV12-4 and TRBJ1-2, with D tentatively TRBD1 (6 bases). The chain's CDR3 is CASSHGRGGYTF. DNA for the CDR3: TGTGCCAGCAGCCACGGCAGGGGTGGCTACACCTTC.